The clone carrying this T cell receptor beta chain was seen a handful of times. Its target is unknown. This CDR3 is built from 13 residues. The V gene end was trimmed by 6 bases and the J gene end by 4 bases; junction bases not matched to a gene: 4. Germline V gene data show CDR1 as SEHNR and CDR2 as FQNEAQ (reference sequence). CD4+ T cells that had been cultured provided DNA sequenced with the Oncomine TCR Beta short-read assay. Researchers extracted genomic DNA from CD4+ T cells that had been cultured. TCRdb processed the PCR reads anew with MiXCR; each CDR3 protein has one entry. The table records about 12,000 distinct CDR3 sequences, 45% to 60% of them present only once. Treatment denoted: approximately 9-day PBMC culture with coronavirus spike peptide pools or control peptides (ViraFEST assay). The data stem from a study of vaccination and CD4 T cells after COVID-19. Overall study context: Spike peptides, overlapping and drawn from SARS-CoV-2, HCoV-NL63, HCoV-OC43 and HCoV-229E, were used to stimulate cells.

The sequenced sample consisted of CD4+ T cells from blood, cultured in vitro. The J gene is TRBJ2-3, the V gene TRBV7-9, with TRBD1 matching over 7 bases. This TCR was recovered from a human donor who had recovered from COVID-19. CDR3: CASRPTGADTQYF. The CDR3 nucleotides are TGTGCCAGCAGACCCACAGGGGCAGATACGCAGTATTTT.